This TCR beta chain was captured by sequencing in a study of response to subunit inactivated influenza vaccine. Broader study findings: Authors suggested each seasonal flu vaccination may recruit only limited numbers of new T cells.

Notes on this clonotype: Its antigen is not known.

A single record per CDR3 protein comes from TCRdb applying MiXCR to the RT-PCR reads. The table records almost 250,000 distinct CDR3 sequences, 12% of them present only once. V dropped 0 bases and J dropped 8; count of bases not matched to a gene: 9. CDR3 size: 15 residues. Germline values: CDR1 DFQATT, CDR2 SNEGSKA (reference sequence). The source is a man aged 45-65 years who received an inactivated influenza vaccine. The input for sequencing was non-naive T cells sorted from PBMCs, taken 14 to 15 days before vaccination. The chain joins TRBV20-1 to TRBJ2-1; 8 bases map to TRBD1. The CDR3, as DNA: TGCAGTGCTAGAGATCGAGGACAGGGATTGCATGAGCAGTTCTTC. Translating it yields CSARDRGQGLHEQFF.